These 7 T cell receptor beta chains were all obtained from the same sample, sequenced in a study of spatial heterogeneity in lung cancer. This sample's time point: blood at routine non-recurrence follow-up after resection. Each CDR3 protein is one row after TCRdb ran MiXCR on the 5' RACE reads. The sample carries 9,000 to 13,000 distinct CDR3 sequences, 10% recorded once. The sample consisted of PBMCs, taken at follow-up. The receptors here all came from a female donor with early-stage non-small cell lung cancer.

This CDR3 is CASSLEGAVTEAFF. In DNA, the CDR3 is TGTGCCAGCAGCTTGGAGGGGGCCGTGACTGAAGCTTTCTTT. V gene TRBV5-5 combines with J gene TRBJ1-1; 7 bases match TRBD1. V lost 0 bases and J lost 5; bases outside the gene matches: 4. The germline V gene encodes CDR1 SGHKS and CDR2 YYEKEE (reference sequence). This CDR3 is 14 amino acids long. Variable domain in full (rest from reference TRBV5-5 and TRBJ1-1): DAGVTQSPTHLIKTRGQQVTLRCSPISGHKSVSWYQQVLGQGPQFIFQYYEKEERGRGNFPDRFSARQFPNYSSELNVNALLLGDSALYLCASSLEGAVTEAFFGQGTRLTVV.

This clonotype was observed a handful of times. The chain carries TRBV10-1 and TRBJ2-5; tentatively, D is TRBD1 or TRBD2 (5 bases each). There are 14 residues in the CDR3. Germline V gene sequence: CDR1 WNHNN, CDR2 SYGVQD (reference sequence). V was pared by 0 bases and J by 5 bases, with 10 bases between. The DNA for the CDR3 is TGCGCCAGCAGTGAGTCGGGGGTCCAGGAGACCCAGTACTTC. It yields the protein CASSESGVQETQYF.

The table lists this clonotype with many counts. The chain has TRBV4-2 and TRBJ2-7; 9 nucleotides align to TRBD1. V dropped 3 bases and J dropped 3; count of bases not matched to a gene: 9. CDR1 is LGHNA and CDR2 is YNFKEQ in the germline V gene. There are 16 residues in the CDR3. CDR3 region: CASSQFVPGQGYEQYF. DNA for the CDR3: TGTGCCAGCAGCCAGTTCGTACCGGGACAGGGCTACGAGCAGTACTTC.

Ten or more counts support this clonotype. The CDR3 DNA follows: TGTGCCAGCGGAGAGGCTAGCGGCACAGATACGCAGTATTTT. Translating gives CASGEASGTDTQYF. The chain combines TRBV6-5 with TRBJ2-3; D perhaps matches TRBD2 (6 bases). V lost 8 bases, J lost 1 base, and 13 bases lay in between. Germline lookup yields CDR1 MNHEY and CDR2 SVGAGI. The CDR3 covers 14 residues.

Ten or more counts support this clonotype. V usage is TRBV6-6 and J usage is TRBJ2-1; the match to TRBD2 covers 9 bases. Trimming took 2 bases from V and 5 from J; bases not matched to a gene: 10. The CDR3 has 17 amino acids. The germline V gene has CDR1 MNHNY and CDR2 SVGAGI (reference sequence). The CDR3 is CASSYLGGRASDNEQFF. Here the CDR3 DNA reads TGTGCCAGCAGTTACCTTGGCGGGAGGGCTTCGGACAATGAGCAGTTCTTC.

This clonotype appeared many times. The V gene is TRBV20-1, the J gene TRBJ1-5; D uncertain. The V gene's germline CDR1 is DFQATT and CDR2 SNEGSKA (reference sequence). Trimming left V 5 bases short and J 4 bases short, with 9 bases between. This CDR3 comprises 12 residues. The CDR3 here is CSAQDGNQPQHF. The CDR3 nucleotides read TGCAGTGCTCAGGACGGGAATCAGCCCCAGCATTTT.

This clonotype was observed at least ten times. The gene calls are TRBV7-6 and TRBJ1-3; 8 nucleotides match TRBD1. Germline CDR1 and CDR2: SGHVS and FNYEAQ. This CDR3 spans 17 amino acids. V shed 4 bases and J 0 bases; nucleotides not matched to a gene: 8. CDR3 sequence reads: CASSSDRAASSGNTIYF. As DNA, the CDR3 is TGTGCCAGCAGCTCGGACAGGGCGGCGAGCTCTGGAAACACCATATATTTT.